The clone carrying this T cell receptor (beta chain) is medium-sized (0.01 to 0.1%) in the sample. Its cognate antigen is unknown. V was shortened by 3 bases and J by 4 bases, with 27 bases between the two germline ends. Germline loops: CDR1 DFQATT, CDR2 SNEGSKA (reference sequence). The CDR3 loop spans 19 amino acids. In the authors' workflow: A distant-metastasis classifier for papillary thyroid cancer was built using CDR3 differences across clinicopathological groups. TCRdb re-analyzed the PCR reads using MiXCR. The V and J calls were determined by TCRdb, not by the authors. Of 35,000 to 50,000 clones detected, around 16% appear once; the ten largest clones hold around 9.9%. Before thyroid surgery, none of the patients had received any treatment. The source of the sample is a study of metastatic and nonmetastatic thyroid tumors. Whole-study context: A comparison of repertoires was made across blood and tumor or nodule tissue from malignant and benign thyroid patients. Study results and limitations: As reported, TCR beta diversity in blood and tumor was significantly higher in malignant thyroid tumors than in benign nodules.

The clonotype originates from a female donor with papillary thyroid cancer or a benign thyroid nodule (not recorded which). Some clones in this sample may be carry-over from other donors' samples. V gene TRBV20-1 combines with J gene TRBJ2-2; D perhaps matches TRBD1 (6 bases). The sample comprised tumor tissue. The CDR3 protein is CSASRVSGHGHGATGELFF. The DNA for the CDR3 is TGCAGTGCTAGCCGCGTTTCGGGACACGGACACGGCGCCACCGGGGAGCTGTTTTTT.